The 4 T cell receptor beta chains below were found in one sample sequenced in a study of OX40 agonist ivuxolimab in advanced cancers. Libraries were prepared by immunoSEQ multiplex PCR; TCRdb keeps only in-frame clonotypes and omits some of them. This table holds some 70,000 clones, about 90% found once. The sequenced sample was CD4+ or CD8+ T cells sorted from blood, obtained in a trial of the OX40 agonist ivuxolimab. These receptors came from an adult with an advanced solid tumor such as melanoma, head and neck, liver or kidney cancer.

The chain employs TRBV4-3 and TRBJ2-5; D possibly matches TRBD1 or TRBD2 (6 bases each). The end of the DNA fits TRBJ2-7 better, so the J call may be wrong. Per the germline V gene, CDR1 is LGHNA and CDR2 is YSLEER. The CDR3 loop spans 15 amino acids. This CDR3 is CASSRDDRGLYEQYF. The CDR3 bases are TGCGCCAGCAGCCGAGACGACCGGGGGCTCTACGAGCAGTACTTC.

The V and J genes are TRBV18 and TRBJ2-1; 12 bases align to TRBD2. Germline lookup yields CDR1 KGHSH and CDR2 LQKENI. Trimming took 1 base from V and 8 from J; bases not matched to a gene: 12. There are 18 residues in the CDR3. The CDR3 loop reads CASSPRSTSGRGGDEQFF. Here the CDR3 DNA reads TGTGCCAGCTCACCACGATCGACTAGCGGGAGAGGGGGTGATGAGCAGTTCTTC.

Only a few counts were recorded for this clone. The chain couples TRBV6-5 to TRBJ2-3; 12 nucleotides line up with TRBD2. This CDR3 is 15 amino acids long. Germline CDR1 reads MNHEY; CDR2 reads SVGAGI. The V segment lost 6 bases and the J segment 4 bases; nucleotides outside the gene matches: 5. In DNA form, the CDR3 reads TGTGCCAGCAGCCCGACTAGCGGGGGTGCAGATACGCAGTATTTT. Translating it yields CASSPTSGGADTQYF.

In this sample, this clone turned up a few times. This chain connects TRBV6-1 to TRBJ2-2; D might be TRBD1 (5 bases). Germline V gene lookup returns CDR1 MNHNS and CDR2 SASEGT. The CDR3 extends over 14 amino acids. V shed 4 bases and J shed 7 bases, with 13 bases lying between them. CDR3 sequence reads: CASSVERGGGELFF. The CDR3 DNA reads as TGTGCCAGCAGTGTAGAAAGGGGTGGCGGGGAGCTGTTTTTT.